Presented here are 13 T cell receptor beta chains from one specimen sequenced in a study of blood T cell repertoires in COVID-19. Libraries were prepared by immunoSEQ multiplex PCR; TCRdb keeps only in-frame clonotypes and omits some of them. The sample records about 200,000 clones, nearly 90% being singletons. The sequencing sample was made of peripheral blood. The source is a woman aged 40 to 49 who had recovered from COVID-19.

V is TRBV24-1 and J is TRBJ1-4; 9 positions agree with TRBD1. CDR1 and CDR2 (germline): KGHDR, SFDVKD. Losses at the gene ends were 9 bases for V and 8 bases for J; bases not matched to a gene: 3. The CDR3 sequence is 12 residues long. This CDR3 is CATHRGQEKLFF. The CDR3 region has the DNA TGTGCCACCCACAGGGGGCAGGAAAAACTGTTTTTT.

The gene calls are TRBV7-6 and TRBJ1-3; TRBD1 aligns across 9 bases. This CDR3 is 16 amino acids long. Looked up from germline, CDR1 is SGHVS and CDR2 is FNYEAQ. The ends lost 4 bases at V and 4 bases at J; junction bases unmatched: 8. The chain's CDR3 is CASSSAGQGIGNTIYF. The CDR3 coding sequence is TGTGCCAGCAGCTCAGCAGGACAGGGGATAGGAAACACCATATATTTT.

The rearrangement uses TRBV10-3 and TRBJ2-1; 7 bases agree with TRBD2. J lost 0 bases, V lost 7 bases, and 6 bases had no gene match. The CDR3 is 15 amino acids. The germline V gene encodes CDR1 ENHRY and CDR2 SYGVKD. CDR3 coding DNA: TGTGCCATCAACCCGGGACTAAACTCCTACAATGAGCAGTTCTTC. This gives the protein CAINPGLNSYNEQFF.

This clone was picked up one time. This chain links TRBV20-1 with TRBJ2-7; no definite D call. V was cut by 3 bases and J by 6 bases, with 9 bases left in between. From germline, CDR1 is DFQATT and CDR2 SNEGSKA (reference sequence). CDR3 length: 11 amino acids. The CDR3, as DNA: TGCAGTGCTAGGCCTATGAGCGAGCAGTACTTC. Amino acid sequence: CSARPMSEQYF.

This clone was seen once. The chain links TRBV11-3 to TRBJ2-2; 7 bases align to TRBD1. The CDR3 extends over 14 amino acids. Germline CDR1 reads SGHNT; CDR2 reads YENEEA. J was trimmed by 6 bases and V by 0 bases; bases with no gene match: 1. CDR3 sequence: CASSLDDRAGELFF. The CDR3 DNA reads as TGTGCCAGCAGCTTAGACGACAGGGCCGGGGAGCTGTTTTTT.

J is TRBJ2-3 and V is TRBV19, with 7 bases that match TRBD2. Trimming cost V 6 bases and J 4 bases; bases outside gene matches: 4. Germline V gene lookup returns CDR1 LNHDA and CDR2 SQIVND (reference sequence). This CDR3 has 13 amino acids. The CDR3 nucleotides read TGTGCCAGTAGCGGGAGGACGGCAGATACGCAGTATTTT. Its protein is CASSGRTADTQYF. Using reference TRBV19 and TRBJ2-3 for the parts outside the CDR3, the full variable domain is DGGITQSPKYLFRKEGQNVTLSCEQNLNHDAMYWYRQDPGQGLRLIYYSQIVNDFQKGDIAEGYSVSREKKESFPLTVTSAQKNPTAFYLCASSGRTADTQYFGPGTRLTVL.

This clone came up a few times. This chain joins TRBV6-5 and TRBJ1-5, with 7 bases aligning to TRBD1. J gave up 9 bases and V 2 bases, and 7 bases lay outside the gene matches. This CDR3 comprises 14 residues. Germline V lookup: CDR1 MNHEY, CDR2 SVGAGI. The CDR3 region is CASSYGQGEGPQHF. The CDR3, as DNA: TGTGCCAGCAGTTACGGGCAGGGGGAAGGGCCCCAGCATTTT.

This chain uses TRBV6-2 or TRBV6-3 with TRBJ1-4; tentative D call: TRBD1 (5 bases). Looked up from germline, CDR1 is MNHEY and CDR2 is SVGEGT. Trimming pared 6 bases from V and 14 bases from J, leaving 16 bases between. There are 12 residues in the CDR3. The chain's CDR3 is CASSRPGVHLFF. CDR3 sequence (DNA): TGTGCCAGCAGCCGCCCGGGGGTACATCTGTTTTTT.

The chain has TRBV9 and TRBJ2-2; no definite D call. The V end was cut by 1 base, the J end by 4 bases, with 5 bases between. Germline V gene lookup returns CDR1 SGDLS and CDR2 YYNGEE. The CDR3 loop spans 13 amino acids. Here the CDR3 reads CASSVRVTGELFF. Written as DNA, the CDR3 is TGTGCCAGCAGCGTACGTGTCACCGGGGAGCTGTTTTTT.

The V and J genes are TRBV19 and TRBJ1-1; 7 nucleotides match TRBD1. V lost 5 bases to trimming and J lost 0 bases; unmatched junction nucleotides: 9. CDR3 length: 16 residues. The germline CDR1 and CDR2 sequences are LNHDA and SQIVND (reference sequence). The CDR3: CASSHRRDRMNTEAFF. The CDR3 DNA reads as TGTGCCAGTAGTCACCGCCGGGACAGAATGAACACTGAAGCTTTCTTT.

This rearrangement joins TRBV4-1 to TRBJ1-1; a weak D match, TRBD1 (5 bases). Germline assignment: CDR1 MGHRA and CDR2 YSYEKL. V dropped 1 base and J dropped 0 bases, with 15 bases sitting between them. The CDR3 is made up of 17 amino acids. This CDR3 reads CASSQGGGTYMNTEAFF. CDR3 DNA: TGCGCCAGCAGCCAAGGGGGCGGGACCTATATGAACACTGAAGCTTTCTTT.

V is TRBV2 and J is TRBJ2-3; tentatively, D is TRBD1 (6 bases). Per germline, CDR1 SNHLY and CDR2 FYNNEI. This CDR3 comprises 14 residues. Trimming took 7 bases from V and 0 from J, leaving 11 bases between them. CDR3 residues: CASKGQTSTDTQYF. DNA of the CDR3: TGTGCCAGCAAAGGACAGACCAGCACAGATACGCAGTATTTT.

V gene TRBV27 combines with J gene TRBJ2-1; 7 bases are a match to TRBD1. The junction had 5 bases not matched to a gene; V was cut back by 6 bases and J by 6 bases. CDR1 is MNHEY and CDR2 is SMNVEV in the germline V gene (reference sequence). The CDR3 is 13 residues long. For the CDR3, the DNA is TGTGCCAGCAGCCTCGCAGGGGGCAATGAGCAGTTCTTC. This sequence encodes CASSLAGGNEQFF.